The T cell receptor beta chain under discussion was sequenced for a study of tumor-infiltrating lymphocytes in primary liver carcinoma. About the study: Every patient in the cohort had a primary liver carcinoma. That carcinoma was treated by surgical resection.

Priming with a constant-region primer yielded TCR beta cDNA from roughly 500 ng total RNA. Investigators got TCR beta libraries out of three nested multiplex PCR rounds, done with slightly modified ARM-PCR. Running roughly 10 cycles apiece, the first two PCR rounds relied on TRBV1-TRBV30 forward primers together with a C-beta reverse primer. One entry per CDR3 protein, called by TCRdb with MiXCR from the multiplex PCR reads. The data hold hundreds of thousands of distinct CDR3 sequences, with 65% observed a single time. With respect to this clonotype: Its antigen is unknown. The CDR3 does not close with the conserved phenylalanine or tryptophan, likely indicating a read error.

Points from the study as a whole: Without sorting, CD4+ versus CD8+ T cell repertoires were not compared. Top-250-clone fractions were significantly higher in tumors than in blood (p = 0.039).

Germline DNA was extracted too, while blood RNA derived from unsorted whole blood. CDR1 is ENHRY, CDR2 SYGVKD, per germline. Trimming cost V 4 bases and J 2 bases, with 15 bases left between them. This CDR3 comprises 15 residues. The material sequenced was peripheral blood. The sequence derives from a man aged 40-55 years with primary liver carcinoma and hepatitis B virus infection. The rearrangement links TRBV10-3 to TRBJ2-7; possible D gene TRBD2, 6 bases. CDR3 in amino acids: CAISVGISGTYEQYL. Written as DNA, the CDR3 is TGTGCCATCAGTGTCGGGATTAGCGGAACCTACGAGCAGTACCTA.